This is a list of T cell receptor beta chains from one sample in a study of control samples from healthy donors and cancer patients. Sequencing was performed with immunoSEQ multiplex PCR; in TCRdb, only in-frame clones are kept and a portion is missing. The data contain 53,000 or so clones, 87% of them seen just once; the ten biggest clones take up roughly an eighth. The sequenced sample was PBMCs. The receptors originated from a man in his sixties with head and neck cancer. Each CDR3 is given with its conserved first and last residue. The D gene is left open where the match is weak. Clone size is shown for a subset of rows, as once, few, many or a class of expanded clone.

v_gene	abundance	d_gene	j_gene	CDR3nt	CDR3aa
TRBV7-9	.	.	TRBJ1-2	TGTGCCAGCAGCTTAAGTATCAGGCCCTTGGGTGGCTACACCTTC	CASSLSIRPLGGYTF
TRBV3-1/TRBV3-2	.	.	TRBJ1-2	TGTGCCAGCAGCCAAGATCCGGGAACTGGCTACACCTTC	CASSQDPGTGYTF
TRBV11-2	.	.	TRBJ1-4	TGTGCCAGCAGCCTACGGGATGGGGATGAAAAACTGTTTTTT	CASSLRDGDEKLFF
TRBV11-2	few	TRBD1	TRBJ1-6	TGTGCCAGCAGCTTGCCCAGGGGAGGGGGCGCGAGATCACCCCTCCACTTT	CASSLPRGGGARSPLHF
TRBV6-2/TRBV6-3	few	TRBD1	TRBJ1-1	TGTGCCAGCAGTCGGGACAGGGAGCGCAGTGAAGCTTTCTTT	CASSRDRERSEAFF
TRBV10-1	.	.	TRBJ2-5	TGCGCCAGCAGTGAGGACAGAGACCAAGAGACCCAGTACTTC	CASSEDRDQETQYF
TRBV28	.	.	TRBJ2-7	TGTGCCAGCAGTTTAAGTGGGACAAGATCCTACGAGCAGTACTTC	CASSLSGTRSYEQYF
TRBV29-1	.	.	TRBJ2-1	TGCAGCGTTAGCGGTTTCTACAATGAGCAGTTCTTC	CSVSGFYNEQFF
TRBV12-3/TRBV12-4	.	.	TRBJ1-1	TGTGCCAGCTGGGGTACCATGAACACTGAAGCTTTCTTT	CASWGTMNTEAFF
TRBV10-3	once	.	TRBJ2-7	TGTGCCATCAGTGACACGTCCCGGAAACTCTCCTACGAGCAGTACTTC	CAISDTSRKLSYEQYF
TRBV19	.	TRBD1	TRBJ2-1	TGTGCCAGTAGTATGAGGACAGGGGATGGTGAGCAGTTCTTC	CASSMRTGDGEQFF
TRBV7-8	.	TRBD2	TRBJ2-7	TGTGCCAGCAGCTCGTCCGGGACTAGAAACTACGAGCAGTACTTC	CASSSSGTRNYEQYF
TRBV4-2	.	.	TRBJ2-1	TGTGCCAGCAGCCAAGTTTTGGGCGGGGATGGGAACAATGAGCAGTTCTTC	CASSQVLGGDGNNEQFF
TRBV28	.	.	TRBJ1-2	TGTGCCAGCAGTTTTGGCAGCACTAACTATGGCTACACCTTC	CASSFGSTNYGYTF
TRBV10-1	.	TRBD1	TRBJ1-1	TGCGCCACCAACCCCCCCACAGGGGGGTTTTCCGGGGCTTTCTTT	CATNPPTGGFSGAFF
TRBV27	once	TRBD2	TRBJ2-1	TGTGCCAGCAAAAGCGGGGGGGCCGATGAGCAGTTCTTC	CASKSGGADEQFF
TRBV5-1	.	.	TRBJ2-5	TGCGCCAGCAGCTTCAACAGGGGAGGAGAGACCCAGTACTTC	CASSFNRGGETQYF
TRBV5-1	.	TRBD1	TRBJ1-5	TGCGCCAGCAGCTTGGATGGGACAGGGTCCCCCAATCAGCCCCAGCATTTT	CASSLDGTGSPNQPQHF
TRBV27	.	.	TRBJ2-7	TGTGCCAGCTCAGGGGGAGGTCGCTACGAGCAGTACTTC	CASSGGGRYEQYF
TRBV5-1	.	.	TRBJ2-5	TGCGCCAGCAGCTTGGGAATTTCCGGTGAGGGACAAGAGACCCAGTACTTC	CASSLGISGEGQETQYF
TRBV6-5	.	.	TRBJ1-4	TGTGCCAGCAGCTATAGGGGGGCAGTAGGTGAAAAACTGTTTTTT	CASSYRGAVGEKLFF
TRBV11-1	.	TRBD2	TRBJ2-7	TGTGCCAGCAGCGTGGGACTAGCGGCTGACTACGAGCAGTACTTC	CASSVGLAADYEQYF
TRBV14	once	.	TRBJ1-5	TGTGCCAGCAGCCAAGATCGGGGGGAGGGGGACGTAGTCGATCAGCCCCAGCATTTT	CASSQDRGEGDVVDQPQHF
TRBV19	.	.	TRBJ1-5	TGTGCCAGTAGTATTTCAGGTTACAGTTATCAGAGCAATCAGCCCCAGCATTTT	CASSISGYSYQSNQPQHF
TRBV6-2/TRBV6-3	.	.	TRBJ1-1	TGTGCCAGCAGTAACTTCCCAGGGTGGCGAAACACTGAAGCTTTCTTT	CASSNFPGWRNTEAFF
TRBV28	once	.	TRBJ1-2	TGTGCCAGTGGGACATCTGCCGCTGGTGGCTATGGCTACACCTTC	CASGTSAAGGYGYTF
TRBV2	.	.	TRBJ1-4	TGTGCCAGCAGGGATCCACAGGGTCCGGATGAAAAACTGTTTTTT	CASRDPQGPDEKLFF
TRBV14	.	TRBD1	TRBJ2-3	TGTGCCAGCAGCCAAGATATCACAGGGGCCCGTCGGGATACGCAGTATTTT	CASSQDITGARRDTQYF
TRBV19	.	.	TRBJ2-1	TGTGCCAGTAGAACCCGCCAGACGGGGAGCTCCTACAATGAGCAGTTCTTC	CASRTRQTGSSYNEQFF
TRBV7-2	.	TRBD2	TRBJ2-5	TGTGCCAGCAGCAAGCGGGGGGGAGAAGAGACCCAGTACTTC	CASSKRGGEETQYF
TRBV7-2	.	.	TRBJ2-5	TGTGCCAGCAGCTTAGGACGTTTCCAAGAGACCCAGTACTTC	CASSLGRFQETQYF
TRBV30	.	.	TRBJ2-7	TGTGCCTGGAGTATTGGGGGGTTGTCGGGTGAGCAGTACTTC	CAWSIGGLSGEQYF
TRBV27	.	.	TRBJ1-4	TGTGCCAGCAGGGAATCCTTACTTGCAAATGAAAAACTGTTTTTT	CASRESLLANEKLFF
TRBV28	few	TRBD1	TRBJ2-7	TGTGCCAGCAGTCCCATCGACAGGGCCTACGAGCAGTACTTC	CASSPIDRAYEQYF
TRBV11-2	.	TRBD2	TRBJ2-3	TGTGCCAGCAGCTTAGCTGGGGGGGTTAGCACAGATACGCAGTATTTT	CASSLAGGVSTDTQYF
TRBV3-1/TRBV3-2	.	.	TRBJ1-3	TGTGCCAGCAGACCGGCGGGAATCCCTGGAAACACCATATATTTT	CASRPAGIPGNTIYF
TRBV4-3	once	TRBD2	TRBJ2-7	TGCGCCAGCAGCCAAGATGAGGGACTAGCCACCTACGAGCAGTACTTC	CASSQDEGLATYEQYF